The 10 T cell receptor beta chains listed next were all sequenced from one sample in a study of identical twins. TCRdb called the 5' RACE reads again in MiXCR, with one record for every CDR3 protein. The repertoire holds about 530,000 distinct CDR3 sequences, with approximately 20% as singletons. These same records also appear under a second study, on yellow fever vaccine responses in identical twins.

The sequencing input was CD4+ T cells sorted from blood. Receptor source: a woman younger than 35 in good health.

This clonotype came up a few times. The chain joins TRBV21-1 to TRBJ2-6; the D call in the table, TRBD2, was not verified against the DNA. TRBV21-1 is shown as a pseudogene. CDR3 length: 17 residues. DNA of the CDR3: TGTGCCAGCATAGGGCAAGGAAGAAACTCTGGGGCCAACGTCCTGACTTTC. Translating gives CASIGQGRNSGANVLTF.

This clonotype was seen a handful of times. V and J are TRBV28 and TRBJ2-1; D is uncertain. This CDR3 comprises 15 residues. The V end lost 6 bases, the J end lost 4 bases, and 16 bases lay between the germline ends. Germline V gene data show CDR1 as MDHEN and CDR2 as SYDVKM. The CDR3 sequence: CASSSTREKYNEQFF. The CDR3 bases are TGTGCCAGCAGCTCTACCCGTGAGAAATACAATGAGCAGTTCTTC.

This clonotype has only a few counts. J is TRBJ2-1 and V is TRBV5-1; 12 bases line up with TRBD2. The junction had 17 bases not matched to a gene; V was cut back by 3 bases and J by 7 bases. Germline CDR1 reads SGHRS; CDR2 reads YFSETQ. The CDR3 consists of 19 residues. The CDR3 sequence is CASSSRDRGLAGTGNEQFF. The CDR3 bases are TGCGCCAGCAGCTCTCGGGACAGGGGACTAGCGGGCACTGGGAATGAGCAGTTCTTC.

This chain links TRBV27 with TRBJ2-3; D may be TRBD2 (5 bases). V lost 0 bases and J lost 6, with 7 bases in between. Germline assignment: CDR1 MNHEY and CDR2 SMNVEV (reference sequence). The length of the CDR3 is 13 residues. The CDR3 sequence is CASSLSWEDTQYF. The CDR3 DNA follows: TGTGCCAGCAGTTTATCTTGGGAGGATACGCAGTATTTT.

The chain combines TRBV27 with TRBJ1-2; TRBD1 aligns across 9 bases. V shed 3 bases and J 8 bases; nucleotides not matched to a gene: 19. The length of the CDR3 is 18 residues. From germline, CDR1 is MNHEY and CDR2 SMNVEV (reference sequence). The CDR3 DNA is TGTGCCAGCAGTTTGATATTAGACCCTGGACAGGGGAGTAGAGGCTACACCTTC. Protein: CASSLILDPGQGSRGYTF.

This clonotype has only a few counts. The chain couples TRBV11-2 to TRBJ2-2, with TRBD1 as a possible D gene (5 bases). The CDR3 loop spans 19 amino acids. CDR1 and CDR2 (germline): SGHAT, FQNNGV. The germline V and J ends were trimmed by 2 bases and 0 bases, with 19 bases remaining between them. The CDR3 region is CASSLIRLTAPSNTGELFF. CDR3 sequence (DNA): TGTGCCAGCAGCTTAATTAGGCTGACAGCACCTTCGAACACCGGGGAGCTGTTTTTT.

CDR3 sequence: CASSQFQRDSNTGELFF. The CDR3 nucleotides read TGTGCCAGCTCACAGTTTCAGCGGGACAGCAACACCGGGGAGCTGTTTTTT. This rearrangement joins TRBV18 to TRBJ2-2; D might be TRBD1 or TRBD2, each matching 7 bases. The V and J ends lost 4 bases and 2 bases respectively, with 17 bases between them. The CDR3 spans 17 residues. Germline assignment: CDR1 KGHSH and CDR2 LQKENI.

Many counts were recorded for this clonotype. Here the CDR3 DNA reads TGCGCCAGCAGCCCTGGGAGCGGCAATGAGCAGTTCTTC. Translated: CASSPGSGNEQFF. This chain uses TRBV4-1 with TRBJ2-1; D may be TRBD2 (5 bases). The CDR3 spans 13 residues. Germline CDR1 is MGHRA and CDR2 is YSYEKL. Deletions cut 4 bases from V and 6 bases from J, with 10 bases between.

In this sample, this clonotype turned up a few times. The V gene is TRBV3-1, the J gene TRBJ1-2, with 7 bases fitting TRBD1. Trimming removed 3 bases from V and 0 bases from J; junction bases left unmatched: 10. Germline assignment: CDR1 LGHDT and CDR2 YNNKEL (reference sequence). The CDR3 covers 17 residues. The CDR3 nucleotides are TGTGCCAGCAGCCACCAACAGGGGACTTTGTCTAACTATGGCTACACCTTC. It specifies CASSHQQGTLSNYGYTF.

The chain carries TRBV5-4 and TRBJ2-2; 7 nucleotides agree with TRBD1. V trimming: 3 bases; J trimming: 0 bases; junction bases outside the gene matches: 8. CDR1 and CDR2 from the germline V gene are SGHNT and YYREEE (reference sequence). The CDR3 has 17 amino acids. CDR3 sequence (DNA): TGTGCCAGCAGCTCTCGATGGACAGGTTCGAACACCGGGGAGCTGTTTTTT. This sequence encodes CASSSRWTGSNTGELFF.